Included here is one T cell receptor beta chain sequence, with context. Its specificity is not known. These data belong to a study of T cells expressing NK-cell markers. Study-wide findings and caveats: HCMV specificity of the expanded NKG2C+ T cell clones was not established.

TCRdb re-called the 5' RACE reads and gives one entry per CDR3 protein, without DNA. The sample data list almost 450,000 distinct CDR3 sequences. This CDR3 spans 13 amino acids. The germline V gene has CDR1 MNHEY and CDR2 SVGAGI. This sequence originates from a woman aged 18-69 years in good health. V is TRBV6-5 and J is TRBJ2-1; TCRdb returns TRBD1, unconfirmable since there is no DNA. Sequenced: blood T cells: a sorted CD56 or NKG2C T cell subset, CD4+ or CD8+ T cells, or bulk PBMC T cells (not recorded which). CDR3 sequence: CASSYRGNNEQFF.